This TCR beta chain was identified during a study of Tregs in tolerant kidney transplant recipients. Study-wide findings and caveats: Antigen-driven expansion was suggested because donor-specific Tregs expanded more than all Tregs in tolerant patients.

This clone has a single count. Its specificity is not known. Trimming removed 0 bases at V and 2 bases at J, with 11 bases between. The V gene's germline CDR1 is SEHNR and CDR2 FQNEAQ (reference sequence). The CDR3 has 15 amino acids. Clones were read by immunoSEQ multiplex PCR, and TCRdb kept only the in-frame ones, dropping some. The sample yields 98,000 or so clones, about 90% seen once. This clonotype originated in a human donor who received a combined kidney and bone marrow transplant. The genes are TRBV7-9 and TRBJ2-7; perhaps TRBD1 as D (6 bases). Sequencing used CD4+ T cells from blood, obtained before the transplant. The CDR3 DNA reads as TGTGCCAGCAGCTTAGCCAGGGGTCAGGCCTACGAGCAGTACTTC. This encodes CASSLARGQAYEQYF.